Below, one T cell receptor (beta chain) is given with its context. These data are taken from a study of blood T cell repertoires in COVID-19. Study in general: COVID-19 samples from acute and convalescent phases originated in the United States, Italy and Spain. PBMCs, B-cell-depleted T cells, or T cells provided the cDNA or gDNA that made up the material.

This CDR3 spans 16 amino acids. V was pared by 4 bases and J by 6 bases, with 9 bases of the junction left unmatched. The V gene's germline CDR1 is WNHNN and CDR2 SYGVQD (reference sequence). Using immunoSEQ multiplex PCR, the repertoire was profiled, and TCRdb retains in-frame clones only, with some absent. The sample records 200,000 to 300,000 clones, approximately 86% being singletons. The rearrangement links TRBV10-1 to TRBJ2-7, with TRBD2 matching over 13 bases. This clonotype originated in a man under 40 with active or convalescent COVID-19. Material for sequencing was peripheral blood. CDR3 bases: TGCGCCAGCAGTGGTCTGGGGACTAGCGGGGCTGTCGAGCAGTACTTC. Translated, it gives CASSGLGTSGAVEQYF.